The present T cell receptor beta chain was sequenced within a study of Graves' ophthalmopathy and Graves' hyperthyroidism. This clonotype showed up just once. Amplification targeted the TCR beta CDR3 regions, with RNA transcripts as the source material. HTBI primers primed a first-round RT-PCR, and a second-round multiplex PCR followed. In TCRdb, the multiplex PCR reads were re-called with MiXCR into one record per CDR3 protein. The data contain a few hundred thousand distinct CDR3 sequences, 15% of them seen just once; the ten biggest clones take up roughly 7%. Germline assignment: CDR1 DFQATT and CDR2 SNEGSKA (reference sequence). V dropped 0 bases and J dropped 2 bases, with 10 bases sitting between them. The CDR3 is 14 amino acids.

The gene calls are TRBV20-1 and TRBJ2-5; D gene uncertain. The receptor was isolated from a woman aged 18 to 35 with stable Graves' hyperthyroidism. The specimen sequenced was peripheral blood. CDR3 residues: CSARDGNEQETQYF. The CDR3 DNA reads as TGCAGTGCTAGAGATGGTAACGAACAAGAGACCCAGTACTTC.